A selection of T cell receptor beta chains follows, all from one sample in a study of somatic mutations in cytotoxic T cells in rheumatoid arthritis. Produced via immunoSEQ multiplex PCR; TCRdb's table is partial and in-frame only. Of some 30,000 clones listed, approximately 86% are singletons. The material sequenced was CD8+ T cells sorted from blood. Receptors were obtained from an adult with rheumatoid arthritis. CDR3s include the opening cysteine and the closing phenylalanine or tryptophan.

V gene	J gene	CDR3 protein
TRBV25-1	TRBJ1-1	CASGGGTEAFF
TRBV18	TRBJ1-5	CASSPGGQGWQPQHF
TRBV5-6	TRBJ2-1	CASSLAVGDWTFNEQFF
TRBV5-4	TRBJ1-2	CASSLVGQGANYGYTF
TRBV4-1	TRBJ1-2	CASSQWAGGYGYTF
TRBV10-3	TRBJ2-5	CAISGTSSSQETQYF
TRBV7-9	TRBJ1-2	CASSLADRGINGYTF
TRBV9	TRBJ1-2	CASSDPLVKPNYGYTF
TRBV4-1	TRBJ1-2	CASSQVGDYGYTF
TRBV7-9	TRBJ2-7	CASSLVPTGPSREQYF
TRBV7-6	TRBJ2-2	CASSFHSGTGELFF
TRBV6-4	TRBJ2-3	CASSDGGGADTQYF
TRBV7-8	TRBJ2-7	CASSFSGGHNEQYF
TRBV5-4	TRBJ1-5	CASSLEGGQPQHF
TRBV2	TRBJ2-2	CASSEPLGGTGELFF
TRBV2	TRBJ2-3	CASSRLAGSTDTQYF